This record covers a single TCR beta chain. This sample is part of a study of CD8 T cells in Susac syndrome. Germline V gene data show CDR1 as MNHEY and CDR2 as SVGAGI. After removal of 5 bases from V and 2 bases from J, the junction contained 6 bases not matched to a gene. The CDR3 contains 15 residues. In blood CD8+ and CD4+ T cells, TCR beta underwent sequencing. The RNA, about 0.5 to 1 ug, was put through reverse transcription using random hexamers. Across 54 Vbeta and 13 Jbeta, immunoSEQ multiplex PCR amplified TCR beta CDR3. TCRdb used MiXCR to reprocess the immunoSEQ multiplex PCR reads, holding one entry per CDR3 protein. The sample carries around 280,000 distinct CDR3 sequences, around 92% recorded once.

The chain links TRBV6-5 to TRBJ2-4; 7 bases map to TRBD1. This clonotype was obtained from a human donor with multiple sclerosis. Source material: CD4+ T cells from PBMCs. CDR3 sequence: CASSHDRAPKNIQYF. CDR3 bases: TGTGCCAGCAGTCACGACAGGGCCCCCAAAAACATTCAGTACTTC.